The T cell receptor (beta chain) under discussion was sequenced for a study of CD8 T cells in ankylosing spondylitis. Broader study findings: With a CD8+ phenotype, disease-linked clones were relatively rare in peripheral blood. Reported data indicate significant enrichment of disease-linked clones within matched ankylosing spondylitis synovial fluid. A TCR beta motif made of about 8 highly homologous variants seemed typical of ankylosing spondylitis blood.

Comments on this clonotype: Its antigen is unknown.

Trimming removed 6 bases from V and 1 base from J, with 9 bases in between. This CDR3 comprises 13 residues. Germline-derived CDR1 and CDR2 are MNHNS and SASEGT. TCRdb passed the 5' RACE reads through MiXCR, listing each CDR3 protein once. The profile shows some 840,000 distinct CDR3 sequences, 12% of them singletons. The genes are TRBV6-1 and TRBJ1-2; D is ambiguous. The receptor's source is a male donor with ankylosing spondylitis. The sequenced sample consisted of blood, either unsorted or a sorted T cell fraction (not recorded which). The CDR3 protein is CASRATHNYGYTF. The CDR3 DNA reads as TGTGCCAGCAGGGCGACTCATAACTATGGCTACACCTTC.